This TCR beta chain stems from a study of blood T cell repertoires in COVID-19. Across the whole study: Acute and convalescent COVID-19 specimens originated in the United States, Italy and Spain. From T cells, B-cell-depleted T cells, or PBMCs came the material, which was cDNA or gDNA.

In the source study's methods: Cell counts per sample came from amplifying reference gene primers. Assay: immunoSEQ multiplex PCR; the TCRdb copy retains only in-frame clones and omits some. V and J calls and clone size are given by that table; D and trimming were obtained from the DNA. The repertoire holds 200,000 to 250,000 clones, with about three quarters as singletons. Material for sequencing was peripheral blood. The TCR sequence derives from a woman in her seventies with acute or convalescent COVID-19.

In DNA form, the CDR3 reads TGTGCCAGTAGTATAGAGGGGGCAGGGGATGAAGCTTTCTTT. It encodes CASSIEGAGDEAFF. This sequence joins TRBV19 and TRBJ1-1, with a possible D match to TRBD1 (6 bases). The V gene lost 0 bases and the J gene lost 7 bases, with 12 bases spanning the gap. Germline V gives CDR1 LNHDA, CDR2 SQIVND (reference sequence). The CDR3 contains 14 residues. The full variable domain, in which reference TRBV19 and TRBJ1-1 provide the parts outside the CDR3, is DGGITQSPKYLFRKEGQNVTLSCEQNLNHDAMYWYRQDPGQGLRLIYYSQIVNDFQKGDIAEGYSVSREKKESFPLTVTSAQKNPTAFYLCASSIEGAGDEAFFGQGTRLTVV.